Below are 28 T cell receptor beta chains sequenced from a single sample in a study of shared clonotypes between healthy human individuals. Sequenced by immunoSEQ multiplex PCR; TCRdb stores in-frame clones only, minus some. The sample lists 2.3 million or so clones, over 90% seen once, with around 0.4% in the top ten. The specimen was naive CD4+ T cells from PBMCs. Sample subset: CD45RA+ positively selected. The receptor source for this set is a man aged 18 to 29 in good health. Some clones in this sample may be carry-over from other donors' samples.

This chain uses TRBV6-1 with TRBJ2-1; 10 bases fit TRBD2. The CDR3 is 15 amino acids. J was trimmed by 9 bases and V by 7 bases; bases with no gene match: 12. Germline CDR1 MNHNS, CDR2 SASEGT. CDR3 loop: CASTPFSGRSGEQFF. In DNA form, the CDR3 reads TGTGCCAGCACCCCCTTTAGCGGGAGGAGTGGTGAGCAGTTCTTC.

The rearrangement uses TRBV29-1 and TRBJ2-1; D not resolved. Per the germline V gene, CDR1 is SQVTM and CDR2 is ANQGSEA. CDR3 length equals 10 residues. Between the trimmed V and J ends, which lost 0 bases and 8 bases, there was a span of 2 bases. Here the CDR3 reads CSVEEHEQFF. In DNA form, the CDR3 reads TGCAGCGTTGAAGAGCATGAGCAGTTCTTC.

V usage is TRBV6-5 and J usage is TRBJ1-4; D possibly corresponds to TRBD1 (5 bases). Germline CDR1 and CDR2: MNHEY and SVGAGI. Trimming removed 6 bases at V and 0 bases at J, with 11 bases between. The CDR3 length is 15 residues. CDR3 coding DNA: TGTGCCAGCAGCCCAGGGTCTGCAACTAATGAAAAACTGTTTTTT. Its protein product is CASSPGSATNEKLFF.

V is TRBV7-3 and J is TRBJ2-1, with D unclear. Germline V gives CDR1 SGHTA, CDR2 FQGTGA. V lost 1 base and J lost 8, with 9 bases in between. The CDR3 extends over 13 amino acids. The CDR3 DNA reads TGTGCCAGCAGCTTAATATTGGAGCATGAGCAGTTCTTC. It codes for CASSLILEHEQFF.

In its sample, this clone was seen a few times. Other nucleotide sequences in the sample specify the same CDR3. The chain uses TRBV7-3 and TRBJ2-3, with 7 bases lining up with TRBD2. Germline values: CDR1 SGHTA, CDR2 FQGTGA. This CDR3 has 15 residues. Trimming cost V 2 bases and J 1 base; bases outside gene matches: 3. The CDR3 protein is CASSLGLAGTDTQYF. For the CDR3, the DNA is TGTGCCAGCAGCTTAGGGCTAGCGGGCACAGATACGCAGTATTTT.

The genes are TRBV7-2 and TRBJ2-1; D gene unclear. The CDR3 loop spans 16 amino acids. The germline gives CDR1 SGHTA, CDR2 FQGNSA. V was trimmed by 0 bases and J by 0 bases, leaving 9 bases between them. CDR3 protein: CASSLAALSSYNEQFF. Written as DNA, the CDR3 is TGTGCCAGCAGCTTAGCAGCGCTAAGCTCCTACAATGAGCAGTTCTTC.

The chain links TRBV4-2 to TRBJ2-5; no firm D call. The CDR3 is made up of 15 amino acids. The V and J ends lost 0 bases and 2 bases respectively, with 10 bases between them. Germline-derived CDR1 and CDR2 are LGHNA and YNFKEQ. The CDR3 protein is CASSQEGSAQETQYF. CDR3 nucleotides: TGTGCCAGCAGCCAAGAGGGTTCAGCTCAAGAGACCCAGTACTTC.

This clone was seen only once. This chain joins TRBV29-1 and TRBJ2-1; 7 bases match TRBD2. Trimming cost V 7 bases and J 8 bases; bases outside gene matches: 5. CDR3 length equals 11 residues. CDR1 is SQVTM, CDR2 ANQGSEA, per germline. The CDR3: CSGGLGDEQFF. The CDR3 nucleotides read TGCAGCGGAGGACTAGGGGATGAGCAGTTCTTC.

The gene calls are TRBV27 and TRBJ1-4, with 7 positions matching TRBD1. This CDR3 has 18 residues. In germline, CDR1 is MNHEY, CDR2 SMNVEV (reference sequence). V lost 5 bases and J lost 0; bases outside the gene matches: 12. The DNA for the CDR3 is TGTGCCAGCAGTCCCCGACAGGGTGGGAGGGCAACTAATGAAAAACTGTTTTTT. Translating gives CASSPRQGGRATNEKLFF.

The rearrangement uses TRBV5-6 and TRBJ1-3, with D possibly matching TRBD1 (6 bases). In germline, CDR1 is SGHDT, CDR2 YYEEEE. Trimming took 4 bases from V and 2 from J, leaving 13 bases between them. There are 15 residues in the CDR3. CDR3 DNA sequence: TGTGCCAGCAGCAGGACAGAATACCCTGGAAACACCATATATTTT. Translated, it gives CASSRTEYPGNTIYF.

The CDR3: CASSFAGTGAGGELFF. The CDR3 DNA reads TGTGCCAGCAGCTTCGCCGGGACAGGGGCTGGCGGGGAGCTGTTTTTT. The chain has TRBV5-4 and TRBJ2-2; 10 positions match TRBD1. Germline values: CDR1 SGHNT, CDR2 YYREEE (reference sequence). This CDR3 has 16 residues. V lost 2 bases, J lost 7 bases, and 8 bases stayed unmatched.

This clone was recorded a few times. The rearrangement uses TRBV7-3 and TRBJ1-1; the D gene is possibly TRBD1 (6 bases). V shed 8 bases and J shed 3 bases, with 13 bases lying between them. CDR1 and CDR2 from the germline V gene are SGHTA and FQGTGA. The CDR3 extends over 13 amino acids. This CDR3 is CASALGADTEAFF. The CDR3 bases are TGTGCCAGCGCGTTGGGGGCCGACACTGAAGCTTTCTTT.

About this clone: The sample carries other DNA sequences with the same CDR3. This chain's CDR3 is CAWSGGDYGYTF. The CDR3 nucleotides are TGTGCCTGGAGTGGGGGGGACTATGGCTACACCTTC. The chain recombines TRBV30 with TRBJ1-2; maybe TRBD1 (5 bases). The CDR3 spans 12 residues. With 1 base removed from V and 3 bases from J, the gap between germline ends came to 6 bases. Germline loops: CDR1 GTSNPN, CDR2 SVGIG (reference sequence).

The CDR3, as DNA: TGCAGCGTTGAATCCCCAGAGACCCAGTACTTC. It yields the protein CSVESPETQYF. This chain connects TRBV29-1 to TRBJ2-5; D not resolved. This CDR3 has 11 residues. Trimming removed 2 bases at V and 4 bases at J, with 5 bases between. Germline CDR1 SQVTM, CDR2 ANQGSEA.

The V gene is TRBV2, the J gene TRBJ1-1; unclear D gene. The CDR3 runs to 14 residues. From germline, CDR1 is SNHLY and CDR2 FYNNEI. Trimming removed 5 bases at V and 7 bases at J, with 17 bases between. CDR3 sequence (DNA): TGTGCCAGCAGTCCAAGTCGGCTCCGCATTGAAGCTTTCTTT. Its protein is CASSPSRLRIEAFF.

The V call is TRBV25-1, the J call TRBJ1-2, with a tentative D call TRBD1 (5 bases). Deletions cut 2 bases from V and 1 base from J, with 8 bases between. CDR3 size: 14 residues. CDR1 MGHDK and CDR2 SYGVNS come from the germline V gene. The CDR3 loop is CASSEGDFNYGYTF. The CDR3 DNA is TGTGCCAGCAGTGAAGGGGACTTTAACTATGGCTACACCTTC.

The chain couples TRBV6-5 to TRBJ2-3; D uncertain. CDR3 length: 13 residues. With 6 bases removed from V and 6 bases from J, the gap between germline ends came to 13 bases. The germline V gene has CDR1 MNHEY and CDR2 SVGAGI. DNA for the CDR3: TGTGCCAGCAGCAGACAAGGCGGCGATACGCAGTATTTT. This encodes CASSRQGGDTQYF.

The chain has TRBV27 and TRBJ2-6; 10 bases agree with TRBD1. The J segment lost 2 bases and the V segment lost 8 bases, leaving 9 bases of the junction unmatched. The germline V gene encodes CDR1 MNHEY and CDR2 SMNVEV (reference sequence). The CDR3 sequence is 17 residues long. CDR3 protein: CASGPGQGRTGANVLTF. DNA for the CDR3: TGTGCCAGCGGACCGGGACAGGGGAGGACTGGGGCCAACGTCCTGACTTTC.

The rearrangement links TRBV11-2 to TRBJ2-5; 7 bases map to TRBD2. CDR3 length: 16 amino acids. CDR1 is SGHAT and CDR2 is FQNNGV in the germline V gene. V lost 4 bases and J lost 3; bases outside the gene matches: 11. For the CDR3, the DNA is TGTGCCAGCAGCTCCCGACTGGCAAGCGGGAAAGAGACCCAGTACTTC. Its translation is CASSSRLASGKETQYF.

The chain couples TRBV5-1 to TRBJ1-1; a possible D gene is TRBD1 (5 bases). Trimming removed 5 bases at V and 1 base at J, with 9 bases between. The CDR3 length is 13 residues. Looked up from germline, CDR1 is SGHRS and CDR2 is YFSETQ. The CDR3 nucleotides read TGCGCCAGCAGAGCAGGGACGAACACTGAAGCTTTCTTT. Encoded protein: CASRAGTNTEAFF.

On this clone itself: In the same sample, other DNA sequences code for this CDR3. The rearrangement uses TRBV9 and TRBJ2-1; D may be TRBD2 (5 bases). This CDR3 is built from 13 residues. The V end lost 3 bases, the J end lost 2 bases, and 6 bases lay between the germline ends. Germline loops: CDR1 SGDLS, CDR2 YYNGEE. CDR3 loop: CASSAGTYNEQFF. Written as DNA, the CDR3 is TGTGCCAGCAGCGCCGGGACCTACAATGAGCAGTTCTTC.

This clone was seen once. This same CDR3 is encoded by further DNA sequences in the sample. The chain recombines TRBV9 with TRBJ1-4; tentatively, D is TRBD1 (5 bases). V was trimmed by 0 bases and J by 8 bases, leaving 11 bases between them. The CDR3 is 14 residues long. Germline V lookup: CDR1 SGDLS, CDR2 YYNGEE. The CDR3: CASSVGTGREKLFF. CDR3 DNA sequence: TGTGCCAGCAGCGTAGGAACAGGACGCGAAAAACTGTTTTTT.

The gene calls are TRBV7-2 and TRBJ2-5, with a tentative D call TRBD1 (5 bases). The CDR3 is made up of 21 amino acids. The ends were cut back, 0 bases at V and 5 bases at J, with 31 bases in the middle. Germline CDR1 reads SGHTA; CDR2 reads FQGNSA. This CDR3 reads CASSLATVGWGTSLARETQYF. The CDR3 DNA reads as TGTGCCAGCAGCTTAGCTACGGTGGGCTGGGGCACGTCCTTGGCCCGGGAGACCCAGTACTTC. The complete variable domain, with remaining parts taken from reference TRBV7-2 and TRBJ2-5, reads GAGVSQSPSNKVTEKGKDVELRCDPISGHTALYWYRQSLGQGLEFLIYFQGNSAPDKSGLPSDRFSAERTGGSVSTLTIQRTQQEDSAVYLCASSLATVGWGTSLARETQYFGPGTRLLVL.

This chain joins TRBV19 and TRBJ1-4, with D hard to call. The CDR3 runs to 15 residues. V gave up 10 bases and J gave up 0 bases, with 15 bases separating them. Germline CDR1 LNHDA, CDR2 SQIVND (reference sequence). The CDR3 nucleotides are TGTGCCACCCTGAGACCGGATGCAACTAATGAAAAACTGTTTTTT. Translating it yields CATLRPDATNEKLFF.

Regarding this clone: Within the sample, other DNA sequences also encode this same CDR3. J is TRBJ1-2 and V is TRBV28; TRBD1 might be the D (6 bases). Germline V gene sequence: CDR1 MDHEN, CDR2 SYDVKM. Between the trimmed V and J ends, which lost 5 bases and 5 bases, there was a span of 12 bases. This CDR3 is built from 13 residues. The CDR3 DNA follows: TGTGCCAGCAGTGCGACAGGTCCGTATGGCTACACCTTC. This sequence encodes CASSATGPYGYTF.

Regarding this clone: This same CDR3 is encoded by further DNA sequences in the sample. This chain uses TRBV5-1 with TRBJ2-1; perhaps TRBD2 as D (5 bases). CDR1 and CDR2 from the germline V gene are SGHRS and YFSETQ. This CDR3 contains 15 residues. V was clipped by 0 bases and J by 3 bases, with 10 bases between them. The CDR3 DNA reads TGCGCCAGCAGCTTGGTTGCGGGTGACTACAATGAGCAGTTCTTC. It codes for CASSLVAGDYNEQFF. The full variable domain, with the rest looked up from reference TRBV5-1 and TRBJ2-1, is KAGVTQTPRYLIKTRGQQVTLSCSPISGHRSVSWYQQTPGQGLQFLFEYFSETQRNKGNFPGRFSGRQFSNSRSEMNVSTLELGDSALYLCASSLVAGDYNEQFFGPGTRLTVL.

This clone was picked up one time. Other DNA sequences from this sample encode an identical CDR3 as well. CDR3 residues: CASSSGLQETQYF. In nucleotides, the CDR3 is TGTGCCAGCTCCTCCGGACTACAAGAGACCCAGTACTTC. This chain joins TRBV18 and TRBJ2-5; tentatively, D is TRBD2 (6 bases). The germline CDR1 and CDR2 sequences are KGHSH and LQKENI. The CDR3 has 13 residues. Trimming cost V 6 bases and J 2 bases, with 10 bases left between them.

The genes are TRBV19 and TRBJ1-1; a weak D match, TRBD1 (5 bases). CDR1 LNHDA and CDR2 SQIVND come from the germline V gene (reference sequence). This CDR3 comprises 14 residues. Trimming stripped 5 bases from V and 2 bases from J, with 12 bases between. The CDR3 sequence: CASSSRAVNTEAFF. For the CDR3, the DNA is TGTGCCAGTAGTTCCAGGGCTGTCAACACTGAAGCTTTCTTT.